The T cell receptor (beta chain) under discussion was sequenced for a study of T cell responses to AZD1222 COVID-19 vaccine. The study, taken as a whole, reports: Of the AZD1222 recipients, only five to seven were seropositive at baseline. Spike-specific TCR breadth and depth were elevated following two AZD1222 doses. Targets within unmutated variant regions were reportedly found for nearly half of spike-specific TCRs. White British donors predominated, females outnumbered males, and clonal diversity was possibly underestimated.

TCRdb keeps only in-frame clones here, not all; method: immunoSEQ multiplex PCR. This sample carries under 150,000 clones, 85% to 90% of them seen once, and the ten largest clones take 8% to 10%. V was pared by 4 bases and J by 1 base, with 11 bases between. Germline assignment: CDR1 MNHEY and CDR2 SVGAGI. The CDR3 covers 15 residues. Details on this clone: Its antigen is undetermined.

This receptor was taken from an adult in good health. The chain recombines TRBV6-5 with TRBJ2-4; possible D gene TRBD2, 6 bases. Sequenced material: peripheral blood, taken on day 0 of AZD1222 vaccination. CDR3 sequence (DNA): TGTGCCAGCAGTTTTGGCGGAGGGGCCAAAAACATTCAGTACTTC. Amino acids: CASSFGGGAKNIQYF.